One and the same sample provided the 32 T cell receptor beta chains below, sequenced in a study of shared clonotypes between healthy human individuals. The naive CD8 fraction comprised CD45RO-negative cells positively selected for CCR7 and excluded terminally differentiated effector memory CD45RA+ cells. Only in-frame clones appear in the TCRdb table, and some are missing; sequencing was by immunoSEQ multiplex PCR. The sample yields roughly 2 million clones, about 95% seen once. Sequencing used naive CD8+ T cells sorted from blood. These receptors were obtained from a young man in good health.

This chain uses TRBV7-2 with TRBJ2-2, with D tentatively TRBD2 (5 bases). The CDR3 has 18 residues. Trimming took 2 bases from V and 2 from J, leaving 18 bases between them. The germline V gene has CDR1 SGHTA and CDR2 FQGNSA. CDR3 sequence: CASSLSPPGWINTGELFF. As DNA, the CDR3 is TGTGCCAGCAGCTTAAGCCCCCCGGGATGGATTAACACCGGGGAGCTGTTTTTT. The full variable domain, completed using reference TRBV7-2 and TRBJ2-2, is GAGVSQSPSNKVTEKGKDVELRCDPISGHTALYWYRQSLGQGLEFLIYFQGNSAPDKSGLPSDRFSAERTGGSVSTLTIQRTQQEDSAVYLCASSLSPPGWINTGELFFGEGSRLTVL.

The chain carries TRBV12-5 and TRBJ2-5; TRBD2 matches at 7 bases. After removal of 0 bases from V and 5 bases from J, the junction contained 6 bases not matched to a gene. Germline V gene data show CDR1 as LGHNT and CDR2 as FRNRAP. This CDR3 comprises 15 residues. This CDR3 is CASGLVDISGETQYF. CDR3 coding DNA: TGTGCTAGTGGTTTGGTAGATATTAGCGGGGAGACCCAGTACTTC.

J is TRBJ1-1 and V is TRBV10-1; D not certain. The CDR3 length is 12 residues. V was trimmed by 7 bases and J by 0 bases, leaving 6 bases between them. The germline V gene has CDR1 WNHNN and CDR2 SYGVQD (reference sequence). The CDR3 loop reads CASKGLNTEAFF. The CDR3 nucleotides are TGCGCCAGCAAGGGATTGAACACTGAAGCTTTCTTT.

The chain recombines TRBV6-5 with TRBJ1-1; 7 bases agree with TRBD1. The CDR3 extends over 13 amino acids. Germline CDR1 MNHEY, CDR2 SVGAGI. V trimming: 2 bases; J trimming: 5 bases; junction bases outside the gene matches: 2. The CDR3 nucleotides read TGTGCCAGCAGTTACGTGACAGGGACTGAAGCTTTCTTT. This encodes CASSYVTGTEAFF.

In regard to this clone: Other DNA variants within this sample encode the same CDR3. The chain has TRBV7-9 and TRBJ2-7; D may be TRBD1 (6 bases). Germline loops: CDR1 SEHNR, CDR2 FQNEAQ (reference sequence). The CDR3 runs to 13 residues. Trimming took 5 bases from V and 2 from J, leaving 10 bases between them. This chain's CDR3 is CASSPTGTYEQYF. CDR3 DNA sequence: TGTGCCAGCAGCCCAACAGGGACCTACGAGCAGTACTTC.

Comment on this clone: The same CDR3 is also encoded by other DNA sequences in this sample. The CDR3 is CASSPGTGGTDTQYF. CDR3 sequence (DNA): TGTGCCAGCAGCCCAGGGACAGGGGGCACAGATACGCAGTATTTT. The chain combines TRBV5-4 with TRBJ2-3; 10 bases agree with TRBD1. Losses at the gene ends were 4 bases for V and 1 base for J; bases not matched to a gene: 3. The CDR3 has 15 amino acids. The germline CDR1 and CDR2 sequences are SGHNT and YYREEE (reference sequence).

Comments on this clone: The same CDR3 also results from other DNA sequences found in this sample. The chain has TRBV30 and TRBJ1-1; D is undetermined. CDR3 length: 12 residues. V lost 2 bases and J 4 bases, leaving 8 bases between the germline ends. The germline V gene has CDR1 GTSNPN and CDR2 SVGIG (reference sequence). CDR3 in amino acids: CAWSRVGTEAFF. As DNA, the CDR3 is TGTGCCTGGAGTAGGGTCGGCACTGAAGCTTTCTTT.

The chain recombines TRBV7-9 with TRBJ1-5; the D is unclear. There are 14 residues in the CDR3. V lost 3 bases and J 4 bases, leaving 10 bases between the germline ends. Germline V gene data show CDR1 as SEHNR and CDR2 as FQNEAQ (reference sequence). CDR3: CASSFPGTNQPQHF. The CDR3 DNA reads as TGTGCCAGCAGCTTTCCAGGAACGAATCAGCCCCAGCATTTT.

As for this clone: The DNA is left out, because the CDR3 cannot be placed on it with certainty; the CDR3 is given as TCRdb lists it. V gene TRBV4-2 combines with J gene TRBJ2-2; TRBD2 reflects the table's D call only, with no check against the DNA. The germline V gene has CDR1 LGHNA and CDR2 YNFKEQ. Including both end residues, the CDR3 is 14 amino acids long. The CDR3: CASSQDFGAGELFF.

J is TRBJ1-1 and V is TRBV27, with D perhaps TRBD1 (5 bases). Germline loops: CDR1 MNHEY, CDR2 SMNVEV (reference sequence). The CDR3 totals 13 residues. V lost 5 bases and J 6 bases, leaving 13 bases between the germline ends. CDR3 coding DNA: TGTGCCAGCAGTGCGGGACCGTGGGCTGAAGCTTTCTTT. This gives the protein CASSAGPWAEAFF.

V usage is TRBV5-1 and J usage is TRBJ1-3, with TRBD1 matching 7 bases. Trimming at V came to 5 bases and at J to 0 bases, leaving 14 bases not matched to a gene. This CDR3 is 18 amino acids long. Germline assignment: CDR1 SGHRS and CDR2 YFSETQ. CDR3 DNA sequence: TGCGCCAGCAGAGTGGCCCCGGGACAGACTTTCTCTGGAAACACCATATATTTT. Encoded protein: CASRVAPGQTFSGNTIYF.

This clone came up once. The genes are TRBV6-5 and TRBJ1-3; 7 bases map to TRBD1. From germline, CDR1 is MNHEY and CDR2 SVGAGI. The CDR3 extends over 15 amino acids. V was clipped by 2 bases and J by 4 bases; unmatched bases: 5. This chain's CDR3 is CASSYPDRAGNTIYF. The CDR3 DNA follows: TGTGCCAGCAGTTACCCAGACAGGGCGGGAAACACCATATATTTT.

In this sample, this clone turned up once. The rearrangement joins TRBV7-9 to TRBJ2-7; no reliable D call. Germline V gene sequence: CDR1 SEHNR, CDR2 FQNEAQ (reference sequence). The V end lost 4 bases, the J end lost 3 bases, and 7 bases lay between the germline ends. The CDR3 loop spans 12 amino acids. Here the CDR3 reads CASSSIIYEQYF. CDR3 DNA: TGTGCCAGCAGCTCCATTATCTACGAGCAGTACTTC.

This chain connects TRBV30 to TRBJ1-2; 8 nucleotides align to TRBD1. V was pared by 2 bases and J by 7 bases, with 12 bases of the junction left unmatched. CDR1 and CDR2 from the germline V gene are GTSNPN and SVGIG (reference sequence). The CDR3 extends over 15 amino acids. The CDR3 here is CAWSNPDRALGGYTF. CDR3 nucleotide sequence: TGTGCCTGGAGTAACCCGGACAGGGCGTTGGGTGGCTACACCTTC.

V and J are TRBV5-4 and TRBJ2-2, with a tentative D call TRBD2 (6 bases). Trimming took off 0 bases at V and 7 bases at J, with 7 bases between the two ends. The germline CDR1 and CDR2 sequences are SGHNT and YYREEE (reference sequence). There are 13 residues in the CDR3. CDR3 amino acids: CASSLAEGGELFF. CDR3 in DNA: TGTGCCAGCAGCTTGGCGGAGGGCGGGGAGCTGTTTTTT.

CDR3: CASSLKETYEQYF. The CDR3 DNA follows: TGTGCCAGCAGCTTGAAGGAAACCTACGAGCAGTACTTC. The chain is built from TRBV7-9 and TRBJ2-7; D is unresolved. CDR1 is SEHNR and CDR2 is FQNEAQ in the germline V gene (reference sequence). The CDR3 is made up of 13 amino acids. The V gene lost 3 bases and the J gene lost 2 bases, with 8 bases spanning the gap.

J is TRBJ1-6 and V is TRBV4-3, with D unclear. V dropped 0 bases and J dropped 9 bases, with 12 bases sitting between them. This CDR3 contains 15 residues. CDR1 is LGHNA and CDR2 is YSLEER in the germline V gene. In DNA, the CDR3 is TGCGCCAGCAGCCAAGATTTCCAAATACCTTCACCCCTCCACTTT. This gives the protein CASSQDFQIPSPLHF.

CDR3 DNA: TGCAGCGTTGAAAAGGGACAGGGGTCCTACGAGCAGTACTTC. The encoded protein is CSVEKGQGSYEQYF. This chain connects TRBV29-1 to TRBJ2-7; 10 nucleotides align to TRBD1. The V gene end was trimmed by 2 bases and the J gene end by 1 base; junction bases not matched to a gene: 2. The CDR3 totals 14 residues. Germline CDR1 SQVTM, CDR2 ANQGSEA.

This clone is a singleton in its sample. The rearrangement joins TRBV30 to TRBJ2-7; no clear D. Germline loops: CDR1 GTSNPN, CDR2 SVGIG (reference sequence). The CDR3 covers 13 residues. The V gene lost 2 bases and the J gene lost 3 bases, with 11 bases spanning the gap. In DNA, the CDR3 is TGTGCCTGGAGTTTGTCCTCCGGCTACGAGCAGTACTTC. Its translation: CAWSLSSGYEQYF.

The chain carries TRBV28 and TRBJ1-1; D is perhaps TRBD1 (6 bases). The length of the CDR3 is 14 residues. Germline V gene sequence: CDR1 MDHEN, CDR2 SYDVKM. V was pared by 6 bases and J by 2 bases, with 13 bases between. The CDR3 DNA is TGTGCCAGCAGCTACAGGGCTGGAAACACTGAAGCTTTCTTT. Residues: CASSYRAGNTEAFF.

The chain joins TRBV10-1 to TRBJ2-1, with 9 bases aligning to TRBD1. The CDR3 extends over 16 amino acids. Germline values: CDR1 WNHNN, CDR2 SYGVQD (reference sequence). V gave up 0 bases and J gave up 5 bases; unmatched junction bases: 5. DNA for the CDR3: TGCGCCAGCAGTGAGTCCCCGGGACAGGGCAACAATGAGCAGTTCTTC. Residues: CASSESPGQGNNEQFF.

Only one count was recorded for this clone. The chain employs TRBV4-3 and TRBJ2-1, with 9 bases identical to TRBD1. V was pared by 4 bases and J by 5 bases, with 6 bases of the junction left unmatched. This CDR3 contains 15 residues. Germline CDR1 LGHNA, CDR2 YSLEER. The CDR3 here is CASSLRQGVHNEQFF. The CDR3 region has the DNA TGCGCCAGCAGCCTGCGACAGGGGGTCCACAATGAGCAGTTCTTC.

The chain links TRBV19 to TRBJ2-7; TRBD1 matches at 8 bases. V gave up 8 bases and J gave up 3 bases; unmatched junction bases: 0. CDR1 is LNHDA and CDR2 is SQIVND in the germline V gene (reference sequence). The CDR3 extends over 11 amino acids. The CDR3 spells CASGTGYEQYF. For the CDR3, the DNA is TGTGCCAGTGGGACAGGCTACGAGCAGTACTTC.

CDR3 in amino acids: CASSTGTVGSYEQYF. In DNA, the CDR3 is TGTGCCAGCAGTACCGGGACGGTTGGCTCCTACGAGCAGTACTTC. The rearrangement links TRBV13 to TRBJ2-7, with D perhaps assigned TRBD1 or TRBD2 (5 bases each). Trimming stripped 6 bases from V and 0 bases from J, with 15 bases between. The CDR3 has 15 amino acids. The germline CDR1 and CDR2 sequences are PRHDT and FYEKMQ (reference sequence).

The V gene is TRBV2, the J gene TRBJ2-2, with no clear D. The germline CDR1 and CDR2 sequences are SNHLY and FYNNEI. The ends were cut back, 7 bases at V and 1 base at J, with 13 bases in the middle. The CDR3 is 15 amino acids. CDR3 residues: CASNSFGLNTGELFF. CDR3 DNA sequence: TGTGCCAGCAATAGCTTTGGCTTGAACACCGGGGAGCTGTTTTTT.

The CDR3 protein is CASTGTSGTNEQFF. The DNA of the CDR3 is TGTGCCAGCACCGGGACTAGCGGGACCAATGAGCAGTTCTTC. The chain is built from TRBV9 and TRBJ2-1; 13 bases line up with TRBD2. J lost 6 bases, V lost 6 bases, and 3 bases had no gene match. CDR3 size: 14 residues. From germline, CDR1 is SGDLS and CDR2 YYNGEE.

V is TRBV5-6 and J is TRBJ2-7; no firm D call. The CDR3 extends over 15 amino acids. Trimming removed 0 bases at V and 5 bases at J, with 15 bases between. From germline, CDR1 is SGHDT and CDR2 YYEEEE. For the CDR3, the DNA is TGTGCCAGCAGCTTGGATAGGGCAGCCGACCACGAGCAGTACTTC. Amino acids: CASSLDRAADHEQYF.

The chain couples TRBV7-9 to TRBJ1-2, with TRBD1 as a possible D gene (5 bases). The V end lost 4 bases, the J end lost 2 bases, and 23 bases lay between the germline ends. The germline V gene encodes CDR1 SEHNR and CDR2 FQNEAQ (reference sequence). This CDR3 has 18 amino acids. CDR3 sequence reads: CASSSEGLQGLMNYGYTF. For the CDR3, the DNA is TGTGCCAGCAGCTCGGAGGGCCTGCAGGGACTAATGAACTATGGCTACACCTTC.

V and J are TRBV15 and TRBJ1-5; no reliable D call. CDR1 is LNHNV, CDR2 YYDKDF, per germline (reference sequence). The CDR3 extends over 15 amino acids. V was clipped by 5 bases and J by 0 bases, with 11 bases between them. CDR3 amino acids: CATSADGYSNQPQHF. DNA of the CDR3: TGTGCCACCAGCGCGGACGGTTATAGCAATCAGCCCCAGCATTTT.

DNA for the CDR3: TGCGCCAGCAGCCAGCGGGAGGGATCTCCAGATACGCAGTATTTT. Translated, it gives CASSQREGSPDTQYF. The chain is built from TRBV4-1 and TRBJ2-3; 9 nucleotides match TRBD2. This CDR3 has 15 residues. CDR1 is MGHRA and CDR2 is YSYEKL in the germline V gene. V was pared by 3 bases and J by 4 bases, with 5 bases of the junction left unmatched.

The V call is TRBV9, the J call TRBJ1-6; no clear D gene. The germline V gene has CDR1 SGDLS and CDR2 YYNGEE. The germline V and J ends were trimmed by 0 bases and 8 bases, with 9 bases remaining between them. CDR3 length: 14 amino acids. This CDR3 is CASSVGAEYSPLHF. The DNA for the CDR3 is TGTGCCAGCAGCGTAGGGGCAGAATATTCACCCCTCCACTTT.

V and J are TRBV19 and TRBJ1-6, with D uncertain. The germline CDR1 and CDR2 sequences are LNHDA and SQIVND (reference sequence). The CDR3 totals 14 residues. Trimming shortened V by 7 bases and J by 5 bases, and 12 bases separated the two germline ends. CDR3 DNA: TGTGCCAGTACTATGGGTTTGGATAATTCACCCCTCCACTTT. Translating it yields CASTMGLDNSPLHF.